Given below is one T cell receptor (beta chain) in context. The sample belongs to a study of blood T cell repertoires in COVID-19. The CDR3 is made up of 13 amino acids. Losses at the gene ends were 11 bases for V and 7 bases for J; bases not matched to a gene: 9. CDR1 and CDR2 (germline): ENHRY, SYGVKD. Sequencing was performed with immunoSEQ multiplex PCR; in TCRdb, only in-frame clones are kept and a portion is missing. This table holds fewer than 500,000 clones, 80% to 90% found once. The clonotype originates from a woman between 25 and 40 years old with active or convalescent COVID-19. Sequenced sample: peripheral blood. The V call is TRBV10-3, the J call TRBJ2-1; 9 nucleotides agree with TRBD2. The CDR3, as DNA: TGTGCCTCGAGAGGGCTAGCGGGGAATGAGCAGTTCTTC. Protein sequence: CASRGLAGNEQFF.